A single sample is the source of the 10 T cell receptor beta chains below, sequenced in a study of shared clonotypes between healthy human individuals (dated by TCRdb to about 2020). Library prep was done by the immunoSEQ multiplex PCR assay. Not all clones reach the TCRdb copy of this immuneACCESS table, which keeps in-frame sequences only. Checked studies attribute under half of the gap to unresolved V genes and leave the rest unexplained. The sample table shows roughly 500,000 clones, and less than 80% are seen once. Roughly 13% of the sample rests with the top ten. Specimen: PBMCs. Receptors originate from a middle-aged woman in good health. Some clones in this sample may be carry-over from other donors' samples.

This sequence joins TRBV7-6 and TRBJ2-3; D is perhaps TRBD1 (5 bases). V lost 4 bases and J 0 bases, leaving 14 bases between the germline ends. In germline, CDR1 is SGHVS, CDR2 FNYEAQ. This CDR3 contains 16 residues. CDR3 DNA: TGTGCCAGCAGCTCCCTGGGGCAGACTAGCACAGATACGCAGTATTTT. This gives the protein CASSSLGQTSTDTQYF.

The chain has TRBV18 and TRBJ2-1; D may be TRBD1 (6 bases). V was trimmed by 3 bases and J by 9 bases, leaving 12 bases between them. The CDR3 loop spans 13 amino acids. The germline V gene encodes CDR1 KGHSH and CDR2 LQKENI. CDR3 in amino acids: CASSPGTPGEQFF. In DNA, the CDR3 is TGTGCCAGCTCACCCGGGACACCTGGTGAGCAGTTCTTC.

The chain has TRBV6-6 and TRBJ2-1, with D unclear. The V gene's germline CDR1 is MNHNY and CDR2 SVGAGI (reference sequence). The CDR3 has 16 amino acids. Trimming took off 2 bases at V and 7 bases at J, with 18 bases between the two ends. This CDR3 reads CASSYVFAGVDNEQFF. The CDR3 bases are TGTGCCAGCAGTTACGTTTTTGCAGGAGTTGATAATGAGCAGTTCTTC.

This chain links TRBV7-9 with TRBJ2-3, with 9 bases that match TRBD2. With V trimmed by 6 bases and J by 2 bases, 3 bases remained unmatched. The CDR3 spans 14 residues. The germline CDR1 and CDR2 sequences are SEHNR and FQNEAQ (reference sequence). CDR3 sequence: CASRTSGNTDTQYF. Written as DNA, the CDR3 is TGTGCCAGCAGGACTAGCGGAAACACAGATACGCAGTATTTT. Based on the CDR3 plus reference TRBV7-9 and TRBJ2-3, the full variable domain is DTGVSQNPRHKITKRGQNVTFRCDPISEHNRLYWYRQTLGQGPEFLTYFQNEAQLEKSRLLSDRFSAERPKGSFSTLEIQRTEQGDSAMYLCASRTSGNTDTQYFGPGTRLTVL.

This clone was counted between two and nine times. This rearrangement joins TRBV11-2 to TRBJ2-5; 7 nucleotides line up with TRBD2. V dropped 4 bases and J dropped 3; count of bases not matched to a gene: 8. CDR3 length: 15 amino acids. In germline, CDR1 is SGHAT, CDR2 FQNNGV. The CDR3 DNA reads TGTGCCAGCAGCTCTTGGGCGGGAGAAGAAGAGACCCAGTACTTC. Its protein is CASSSWAGEEETQYF.

Of note for this clone: The same CDR3 can be traced to other DNA sequences in this sample. The chain is built from TRBV20-1 and TRBJ2-1; D unresolved. Germline V CDR1 and CDR2: DFQATT, SNEGSKA (reference sequence). The CDR3 extends over 11 amino acids. Trimming stripped 2 bases from V and 3 bases from J, with 2 bases between. The CDR3 DNA is TGCAGTGCTAGAAACTACAATGAGCAGTTCTTC. It codes for CSARNYNEQFF.

This clone was detected ten times or more. The V gene is TRBV6-4, the J gene TRBJ2-3, with a tentative D call TRBD2 (5 bases). Trimming shortened V by 5 bases and J by 6 bases, and 12 bases separated the two germline ends. This CDR3 contains 13 residues. Germline V gene lookup returns CDR1 MRHNA and CDR2 SNTAGT. The CDR3 sequence: CASSPGDSDTQYF. CDR3 in DNA: TGTGCCAGCAGTCCCGGGGATAGTGATACGCAGTATTTT.

This clone was counted a few times. This sequence joins TRBV6-4 and TRBJ1-2; TRBD1 agrees at 8 bases. Unmatched junction bases numbered 13, after V lost 6 bases and J lost 13 bases. This CDR3 comprises 13 residues. Germline assignment: CDR1 MRHNA and CDR2 SNTAGT. The CDR3 region is CASSPDIGQGGTF. The DNA of the CDR3 is TGTGCCAGCAGCCCCGACATTGGACAGGGAGGCACCTTC.

The V call is TRBV5-1, the J call TRBJ2-5; D is undetermined. The V and J ends lost 0 bases and 2 bases respectively, with 17 bases between them. The V gene's germline CDR1 is SGHRS and CDR2 YFSETQ. The CDR3 consists of 17 residues. The CDR3, as DNA: TGCGCCAGCAGCTTGGGACAAACCAATTTTCAACAAGAGACCCAGTACTTC. This sequence encodes CASSLGQTNFQQETQYF. Supplemented by reference TRBV5-1 and TRBJ2-5, the full variable domain reads KAGVTQTPRYLIKTRGQQVTLSCSPISGHRSVSWYQQTPGQGLQFLFEYFSETQRNKGNFPGRFSGRQFSNSRSEMNVSTLELGDSALYLCASSLGQTNFQQETQYFGPGTRLLVL.

The chain uses TRBV7-2 and TRBJ2-3; 12 nucleotides match TRBD2. The V gene's germline CDR1 is SGHTA and CDR2 FQGNSA. With V trimmed by 5 bases and J by 0 bases, 9 bases remained unmatched. This CDR3 spans 18 amino acids. The CDR3 nucleotides read TGTGCCAGCAGCCTAACCTCCGGGACTAGCGGGAGCACAGATACGCAGTATTTT. Its translation is CASSLTSGTSGSTDTQYF.